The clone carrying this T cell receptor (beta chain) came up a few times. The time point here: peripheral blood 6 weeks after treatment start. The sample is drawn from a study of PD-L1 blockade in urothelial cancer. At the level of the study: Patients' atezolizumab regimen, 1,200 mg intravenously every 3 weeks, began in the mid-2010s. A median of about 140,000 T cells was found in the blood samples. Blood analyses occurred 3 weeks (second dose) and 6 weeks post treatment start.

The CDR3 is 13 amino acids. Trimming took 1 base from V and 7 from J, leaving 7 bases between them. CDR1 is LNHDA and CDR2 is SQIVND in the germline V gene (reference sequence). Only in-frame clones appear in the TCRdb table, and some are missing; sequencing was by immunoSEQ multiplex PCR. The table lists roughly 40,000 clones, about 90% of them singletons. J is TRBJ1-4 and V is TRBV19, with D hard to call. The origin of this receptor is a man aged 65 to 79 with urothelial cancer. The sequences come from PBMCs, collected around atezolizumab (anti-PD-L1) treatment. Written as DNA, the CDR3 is TGTGCCAGTAGTATAGTAAACAGTGAAAAACTGTTTTTT. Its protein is CASSIVNSEKLFF.